These 17 T cell receptor beta chains came from one sample sequenced in a study of cytomegalovirus exposure and HLA in healthy donors. PCR amplification relied on 60 Vbeta primers (plus 13 Jbeta primers). This table comes from immunoSEQ multiplex PCR, and its TCRdb copy is limited to in-frame clones, with some not included. Here the sample spans fewer than 200,000 clones, 75% to 90% being singletons. Sequenced material: PBMCs. These receptors came from a male donor in good health and CMV-seronegative.

The chain combines TRBV19 with TRBJ1-1; D is possibly TRBD1 (6 bases). Germline V lookup: CDR1 LNHDA, CDR2 SQIVND (reference sequence). Trimming removed 7 bases at V and 1 base at J, with 16 bases between. The CDR3 has 15 amino acids. In DNA form, the CDR3 reads TGTGCCAGTACACGGCCAGGGGCGAGGAACACTGAAGCTTTCTTT. Protein: CASTRPGARNTEAFF.

This chain connects TRBV2 to TRBJ2-5; D remains unclear. The germline gives CDR1 SNHLY, CDR2 FYNNEI. V lost 6 bases, J lost 3 bases, and 11 bases lay in between. The CDR3 is 13 amino acids. CDR3 region: CASREPREETQYF. DNA of the CDR3: TGTGCCAGCAGGGAGCCTAGAGAAGAGACCCAGTACTTC.

The J gene is TRBJ1-3, the V gene TRBV9; D is uncertain. This CDR3 has 14 amino acids. Trimming took 3 bases from V and 0 from J, leaving 7 bases between them. Germline V CDR1 and CDR2: SGDLS, YYNGEE. The CDR3 bases are TGTGCCAGCAGCGGAGTGAACTCTGGAAACACCATATATTTT. Protein sequence: CASSGVNSGNTIYF. The whole variable domain, filled in from reference TRBV9 and TRBJ1-3, reads DSGVTQTPKHLITATGQRVTLRCSPRSGDLSVYWYQQSLDQGLQFLIQYYNGEERAKGNILERFSAQQFPDLHSELNLSSLELGDSALYFCASSGVNSGNTIYFGEGSWLTVV.

The table lists this clone with a few counts. V and J are TRBV14 and TRBJ2-6, with 7 bases matching TRBD1. The CDR3 spans 19 residues. Germline V CDR1 and CDR2: SGHDN, FVKESK. The V segment lost 2 bases and the J segment 0 bases; nucleotides outside the gene matches: 10. In DNA form, the CDR3 reads TGTGCCAGCAGCCAACGCCATGGCAGGGACAGCTCTGGGGCCAACGTCCTGACTTTC. It codes for CASSQRHGRDSSGANVLTF.

The rearrangement joins TRBV27 to TRBJ2-7, with D possibly matching TRBD2 (5 bases). Germline CDR1 MNHEY, CDR2 SMNVEV (reference sequence). V was clipped by 6 bases and J by 4 bases, with 10 bases between them. The CDR3 is 12 amino acids. CDR3 amino acids: CASRSGFYEQYF. Here the CDR3 DNA reads TGTGCCAGCAGGTCGGGATTTTACGAGCAGTACTTC.

This rearrangement joins TRBV11-3 to TRBJ2-3; D is perhaps TRBD2 (6 bases). CDR3 length: 15 amino acids. V was shortened by 8 bases and J by 4 bases, with 19 bases between the two germline ends. Germline CDR1 SGHNT, CDR2 YENEEA. CDR3 nucleotides: TGTGCCAGCGCGAGGGACTCATTCTCCCCAGATACGCAGTATTTT. Residues: CASARDSFSPDTQYF.

V usage is TRBV18 and J usage is TRBJ1-5, with 9 bases lining up with TRBD1. Germline values: CDR1 KGHSH, CDR2 LQKENI. The CDR3 is 17 amino acids. V trimming: 3 bases; J trimming: 4 bases; junction bases outside the gene matches: 10. The CDR3 spells CASSPSTPGQGNQPQHF. The CDR3 DNA reads TGTGCCAGCTCACCTTCTACACCGGGACAGGGAAATCAGCCCCAGCATTTT.

The chain has TRBV27 and TRBJ1-1; a possible D gene is TRBD1 (5 bases). Looked up from germline, CDR1 is MNHEY and CDR2 is SMNVEV (reference sequence). Between the trimmed V and J ends, which lost 5 bases and 0 bases, there was a span of 13 bases. The CDR3 extends over 15 amino acids. The CDR3: CASSPWDSVNTEAFF. CDR3 sequence (DNA): TGTGCCAGCAGTCCGTGGGACTCTGTGAACACTGAAGCTTTCTTT.

The DNA for the CDR3 is TGCGCCAGCAGCCCGCGATCGCTCTGGGACAGAAGTCGGTATGAGCAGTTCTTC. Its protein is CASSPRSLWDRSRYEQFF. The rearrangement uses TRBV10-2 and TRBJ2-1, with 7 nucleotides matching TRBD1. CDR1 WSHSY and CDR2 SAAADI come from the germline V gene. CDR3 length equals 18 residues. After removal of 6 bases from V and 8 bases from J, the junction contained 22 bases not matched to a gene.

This clone was seen only once. J is TRBJ1-6 and V is TRBV18; 8 positions agree with TRBD1. CDR3 size: 13 residues. V trimming: 5 bases; J trimming: 7 bases; junction bases outside the gene matches: 1. CDR1 KGHSH and CDR2 LQKENI come from the germline V gene. This CDR3 reads CASSGDRNSPLHF. The CDR3 bases are TGTGCCAGCTCAGGGGACAGGAATTCACCCCTCCACTTT.

In this sample, this clone turned up a few times. This sequence joins TRBV6-5 and TRBJ1-1; D is possibly TRBD1 (5 bases). Germline V gene sequence: CDR1 MNHEY, CDR2 SVGAGI. The V end was cut by 2 bases, the J end by 7 bases, with 8 bases between. There are 12 residues in the CDR3. This CDR3 reads CASSYDQGEAFF. Here the CDR3 DNA reads TGTGCCAGCAGTTACGACCAGGGTGAAGCTTTCTTT.

The genes are TRBV10-1 and TRBJ1-2; D gene ambiguous. The CDR3 runs to 13 residues. From germline, CDR1 is WNHNN and CDR2 SYGVQD (reference sequence). V lost 0 bases, J lost 3 bases, and 5 bases lay in between. The CDR3 DNA follows: TGCGCCAGCAGTGAGTCGTCCGACTATGGCTACACCTTC. Its translation is CASSESSDYGYTF.

The V and J genes are TRBV6-1 and TRBJ1-5; D is undetermined. Trimming removed 4 bases from V and 5 bases from J, with 9 bases in between. The CDR3 contains 13 residues. The V gene's germline CDR1 is MNHNS and CDR2 SASEGT. CDR3 bases: TGTGCCAGCAGTGCAGCAGGAGATCAGCCCCAGCATTTT. Protein sequence: CASSAAGDQPQHF.

The V gene is TRBV7-9, the J gene TRBJ2-2, with a weak D call TRBD1 (5 bases). CDR1 is SEHNR, CDR2 FQNEAQ, per germline (reference sequence). This CDR3 is 13 amino acids long. V was clipped by 5 bases and J by 6 bases, with 10 bases between them. As DNA, the CDR3 is TGTGCCAGCAGCGCAGGGTCGGCCGGGGAGCTGTTTTTT. It is translated as CASSAGSAGELFF.

The chain is built from TRBV27 and TRBJ1-2, with TRBD1 identical over 10 bases. The CDR3 length is 18 residues. Germline CDR1 reads MNHEY; CDR2 reads SMNVEV (reference sequence). V gave up 6 bases and J gave up 8 bases; unmatched junction bases: 21. The CDR3 coding sequence is TGTGCCAGCAGGAAGATCTACCGGGACAGGGGCGCCGGGCTGGGCTACACCTTC. Translation: CASRKIYRDRGAGLGYTF.

The V call is TRBV6-5, the J call TRBJ2-5; D is unclear. The length of the CDR3 is 11 residues. Germline values: CDR1 MNHEY, CDR2 SVGAGI. V lost 5 bases and J 3 bases, leaving 4 bases between the germline ends. The CDR3 DNA sequence: TGTGCCAGCAGTGCGGAAGAGACCCAGTACTTC. Protein sequence: CASSAEETQYF.

The chain couples TRBV10-3 to TRBJ1-1; 8 bases are shared with TRBD1. Trimming cost V 0 bases and J 7 bases; bases outside gene matches: 7. Germline V gene data show CDR1 as ENHRY and CDR2 as SYGVKD. There are 15 residues in the CDR3. The CDR3 bases are TGTGCCATCAGTGAGTCCCCAGGGGGCGCATATGAAGCTTTCTTT. Encoded protein: CAISESPGGAYEAFF.